The 20 T cell receptor beta chains below all came from one sample that was sequenced in a study of blood T cell repertoires in COVID-19. The method was immunoSEQ multiplex PCR; TCRdb's version includes in-frame clones alone and lacks a portion of them. The sample lists about 310,000 clones, roughly 86% occurring once. Input material: peripheral blood. All receptors come from a man in his 70s with acute or convalescent COVID-19.

This clone was counted once. This CDR3 is also generated by other DNA sequences in the sample. The chain recombines TRBV18 with TRBJ2-7, with 10 bases that match TRBD1. The CDR3 totals 15 residues. The J segment lost 3 bases and the V segment lost 6 bases, leaving 8 bases of the junction unmatched. Germline CDR1 and CDR2: KGHSH and LQKENI. The CDR3 loop reads CASSPLGQGSYEQYF. The CDR3 DNA follows: TGTGCCAGCTCCCCGTTGGGACAGGGGAGCTACGAGCAGTACTTC.

J is TRBJ2-5 and V is TRBV5-8; maybe TRBD1 (5 bases). V was clipped by 0 bases and J by 3 bases, with 9 bases between them. CDR1 is SGHTS and CDR2 is YDEGEE in the germline V gene. This CDR3 spans 14 amino acids. CDR3 amino acids: CASSLGQRKETQYF. The CDR3 nucleotides are TGTGCCAGCAGCTTGGGACAGAGAAAAGAGACCCAGTACTTC.

This clone came up once. This sequence joins TRBV4-1 and TRBJ2-2, with D perhaps matching TRBD1 (6 bases). CDR3 length equals 14 residues. CDR1 MGHRA and CDR2 YSYEKL come from the germline V gene. The V gene lost 1 base and the J gene lost 4 bases, with 7 bases spanning the gap. The CDR3 bases are TGCGCCAGCAGCCAAGGACAGGCCACCGGGGAGCTGTTTTTT. This codes for CASSQGQATGELFF.

The chain couples TRBV24-1 to TRBJ2-3, with 7 positions matching TRBD2. Germline CDR1 is KGHDR and CDR2 is SFDVKD. V trimming: 8 bases; J trimming: 4 bases; junction bases outside the gene matches: 8. The CDR3 is 14 amino acids. Written as DNA, the CDR3 is TGTGCCACCAAGGGAGCGGGATCGTCAGATACGCAGTATTTT. Encoded protein: CATKGAGSSDTQYF.

To note about this clone: This CDR3 is also generated by other DNA sequences in the sample. The gene calls are TRBV18 and TRBJ1-1; a possible D gene is TRBD1 (5 bases). The CDR3 sequence is 13 residues long. V was pared by 5 bases and J by 1 base, with 8 bases between. The germline gives CDR1 KGHSH, CDR2 LQKENI. The chain's CDR3 is CASSSDRNTEAFF. CDR3 coding DNA: TGTGCCAGCTCATCAGACAGGAACACTGAAGCTTTCTTT.

The CDR3 protein is CASSQVGLAIETQYF. In DNA, the CDR3 is TGCGCCAGCAGCCAAGTGGGACTAGCTATAGAGACCCAGTACTTC. The chain joins TRBV4-1 to TRBJ2-5; 9 bases are a match to TRBD2. V dropped 1 base and J dropped 4; count of bases not matched to a gene: 4. Germline V gene sequence: CDR1 MGHRA, CDR2 YSYEKL. This CDR3 comprises 15 residues.

The V and J genes are TRBV4-1 and TRBJ2-3, with 14 bases that match TRBD2. Trimming took 3 bases from V and 6 from J; bases not matched to a gene: 2. Germline V gene data show CDR1 as MGHRA and CDR2 as YSYEKL. The CDR3 spans 15 residues. The CDR3 reads CASSQTSGGVDTQYF. In DNA, the CDR3 is TGCGCCAGCAGCCAGACTAGCGGGGGGGTTGATACGCAGTATTTT.

The chain carries TRBV5-6 and TRBJ1-2; a weak D match, TRBD1 (5 bases). Trimming left V 5 bases short and J 4 bases short, with 18 bases between. The CDR3 runs 15 residues. Germline loops: CDR1 SGHDT, CDR2 YYEEEE. CDR3 nucleotides: TGTGCCAGCAGGTCGTTGAGGCAGGGCGTCTATGGCTACACCTTC. This translates into CASRSLRQGVYGYTF.

This clone appeared once. The rearrangement joins TRBV11-2 to TRBJ1-4, with a weak D call TRBD1 (5 bases). CDR1 is SGHAT, CDR2 FQNNGV, per germline. Trimming removed 5 bases from V and 4 bases from J, with 11 bases in between. This CDR3 comprises 14 residues. CDR3 residues: CASSHQGLNEKLFF. The CDR3 nucleotides read TGTGCCAGCAGCCACCAGGGACTTAATGAAAAACTGTTTTTT.

The chain combines TRBV6-2 or TRBV6-3 with TRBJ1-5; 7 bases agree with TRBD1. After removal of 4 bases from V and 9 bases from J, the junction contained 12 bases not matched to a gene. Germline V gene sequence: CDR1 MNHEY, CDR2 SVGEGT. The CDR3 is 15 amino acids. The CDR3 loop is CASSSRDRFRRPQHF. CDR3 coding DNA: TGTGCCAGCAGTTCTAGGGACAGATTTCGTCGGCCCCAGCATTTT.

The CDR3 DNA is TGTGCCAGCAGCCTACAAGAGACCCAGTACTTC. It translates to CASSLQETQYF. This chain joins TRBV13 and TRBJ2-5; D not certain. The germline V and J ends were trimmed by 5 bases and 2 bases, with 3 bases remaining between them. Germline V gene lookup returns CDR1 PRHDT and CDR2 FYEKMQ (reference sequence). The CDR3 totals 11 residues. The complete variable domain, with remaining parts taken from reference TRBV13 and TRBJ2-5, reads AAGVIQSPRHLIKEKRETATLKCYPIPRHDTVYWYQQGPGQDPQFLISFYEKMQSDKGSIPDRFSAQQFSDYHSELNMSSLELGDSALYFCASSLQETQYFGPGTRLLVL.

This clone was seen once. The gene calls are TRBV30 and TRBJ1-5; TRBD1 is a possible D gene (6 bases). This CDR3 contains 15 residues. Trimming pared 1 base from V and 4 bases from J, leaving 14 bases between. CDR1 and CDR2 (germline): GTSNPN, SVGIG (reference sequence). CDR3 residues: CAWSDPDRWNQPQHF. The CDR3 DNA sequence: TGTGCCTGGAGTGACCCCGACAGGTGGAATCAGCCCCAGCATTTT.

The chain couples TRBV6-6 to TRBJ2-6, with 9 bases lining up with TRBD2. The V segment lost 5 bases and the J segment 0 bases; nucleotides outside the gene matches: 8. CDR1 and CDR2 from the germline V gene are MNHNY and SVGAGI (reference sequence). CDR3 length: 18 residues. The CDR3 sequence: CASSPSSGASSGANVLTF. The DNA of the CDR3 is TGTGCCAGCAGTCCCTCTAGCGGGGCCAGCTCTGGGGCCAACGTCCTGACTTTC.

The chain combines TRBV4-2 with TRBJ2-7, with 7 positions matching TRBD2. The CDR3 is made up of 14 amino acids. CDR1 is LGHNA and CDR2 is YNFKEQ in the germline V gene. J lost 5 bases, V lost 1 base, and 5 bases had no gene match. The CDR3 loop is CASSQVSGNDEQYF. The CDR3 DNA sequence: TGTGCCAGCAGCCAAGTGAGCGGGAATGACGAGCAGTACTTC.

Written as DNA, the CDR3 is TGTGCCAGCAGCTTCGGCCAGGGAATCAATACGCAGTATTTT. As protein: CASSFGQGINTQYF. The rearrangement links TRBV7-2 to TRBJ2-3; D possibly corresponds to TRBD1 (5 bases). Germline CDR1 reads SGHTA; CDR2 reads FQGNSA. This CDR3 has 14 residues. Trimming stripped 3 bases from V and 7 bases from J, with 14 bases between. Full variable domain (remainder filled in from reference TRBV7-2 and TRBJ2-3): GAGVSQSPSNKVTEKGKDVELRCDPISGHTALYWYRQSLGQGLEFLIYFQGNSAPDKSGLPSDRFSAERTGGSVSTLTIQRTQQEDSAVYLCASSFGQGINTQYFGPGTRLTVL.

The J gene is TRBJ1-1, the V gene TRBV30; D unresolved. V was clipped by 2 bases and J by 2 bases, with 9 bases between them. Germline-derived CDR1 and CDR2 are GTSNPN and SVGIG (reference sequence). The CDR3 contains 13 residues. The CDR3 protein is CAWSKQSNTEAFF. In DNA, the CDR3 is TGTGCCTGGAGTAAACAGTCCAACACTGAAGCTTTCTTT.

The V call is TRBV6-2 or TRBV6-3, the J call TRBJ2-7; 10 bases are a match to TRBD2. V was clipped by 3 bases and J by 2 bases; unmatched bases: 4. The CDR3 sequence is 15 residues long. Germline CDR1 reads MNHEY; CDR2 reads SVGEGT. The CDR3 DNA follows: TGTGCCAGCAGTTATGGGACTAGCGTAACCTACGAGCAGTACTTC. It codes for CASSYGTSVTYEQYF.

The chain links TRBV3-1 (or the pseudogene TRBV3-2) to TRBJ1-2; D is uncertain. CDR1 is LGHDT, CDR2 YNNKEL, per germline (reference sequence). This CDR3 has 13 amino acids. Trimming removed 4 bases at V and 6 bases at J, with 12 bases between. The CDR3 protein is CASSPLIRDGYTF. CDR3 nucleotides: TGTGCCAGCAGCCCCCTCATTCGGGATGGCTACACCTTC.

This chain links TRBV5-8 with TRBJ1-4; no definite D call. Per the germline V gene, CDR1 is SGHTS and CDR2 is YDEGEE. The CDR3 is 14 amino acids. Between the trimmed V and J ends, which lost 3 bases and 7 bases, there was a span of 13 bases. CDR3 region: CASSYGSIPEKLFF. The CDR3 DNA is TGTGCCAGCAGCTACGGGAGTATTCCTGAAAAACTGTTTTTT. Full variable domain (outside the CDR3, taken from reference TRBV5-8 and TRBJ1-4): EAGVTQSPTHLIKTRGQQATLRCSPISGHTSVYWYQQALGLGLQFLLWYDEGEERNRGNFPPRFSGRQFPNYSSELNVNALELEDSALYLCASSYGSIPEKLFFGSGTQLSVL.

The chain carries TRBV5-1 and TRBJ2-7, with D perhaps matching TRBD2 (5 bases). This CDR3 is built from 16 residues. Trimming stripped 0 bases from V and 6 bases from J, with 19 bases between. CDR1 is SGHRS and CDR2 is YFSETQ in the germline V gene. The chain's CDR3 is CASSLVYVRDGGEQYF. The DNA of the CDR3 is TGCGCCAGCAGCTTGGTTTATGTACGGGATGGCGGCGAGCAGTACTTC.